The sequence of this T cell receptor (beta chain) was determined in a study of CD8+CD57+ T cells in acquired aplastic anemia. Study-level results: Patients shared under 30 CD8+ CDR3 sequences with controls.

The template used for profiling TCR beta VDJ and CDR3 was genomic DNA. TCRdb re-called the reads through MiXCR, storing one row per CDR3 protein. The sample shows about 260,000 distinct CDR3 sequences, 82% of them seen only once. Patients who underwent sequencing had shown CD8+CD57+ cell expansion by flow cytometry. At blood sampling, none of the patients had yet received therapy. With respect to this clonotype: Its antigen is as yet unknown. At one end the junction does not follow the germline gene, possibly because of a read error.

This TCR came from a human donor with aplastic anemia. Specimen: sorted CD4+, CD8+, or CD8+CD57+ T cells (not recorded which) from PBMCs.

CDR3 protein: CASSIAKRGYYNEF. The CDR3 region has the DNA TGTGCCAGCAGCATAGCGAAGCGGGGGTACTACAATGAGTTC. The chain carries TRBV7-3 and TRBJ2-5; TRBD2 aligns across 8 bases. This CDR3 has 14 amino acids. Germline CDR1 reads SGHTA; CDR2 reads FQGTGA.